Given below is one TCR beta chain in context. CDR1 MNHEY and CDR2 SVGAGI come from the germline V gene. With 0 bases removed from V and 9 bases from J, the gap between germline ends came to 15 bases. This CDR3 is 15 amino acids long. Time point given: peripheral blood 6 weeks after treatment start. Sequenced by immunoSEQ multiplex PCR; TCRdb stores in-frame clones only, minus some. Of about 30,000 clones in the sample, around three quarters were seen once. This sample is part of a study of PD-L1 blockade in urothelial cancer. At the level of the study: Males with bladder-origin urothelial cancer constituted about nine tenths of the roughly 29 patients. At 3 weeks after treatment start (second dose) and again at 6 weeks, blood was analyzed.

The receptor was isolated from a man aged 65 to 85 with urothelial cancer. The material was PBMCs, obtained around atezolizumab (anti-PD-L1) treatment. This sequence joins TRBV6-5 and TRBJ1-5; perhaps TRBD1 as D (5 bases). The CDR3 reads CASSYSAAVQGPQHF. The DNA of the CDR3 is TGTGCCAGCAGTTACTCGGCGGCAGTTCAGGGGCCCCAGCATTTT.